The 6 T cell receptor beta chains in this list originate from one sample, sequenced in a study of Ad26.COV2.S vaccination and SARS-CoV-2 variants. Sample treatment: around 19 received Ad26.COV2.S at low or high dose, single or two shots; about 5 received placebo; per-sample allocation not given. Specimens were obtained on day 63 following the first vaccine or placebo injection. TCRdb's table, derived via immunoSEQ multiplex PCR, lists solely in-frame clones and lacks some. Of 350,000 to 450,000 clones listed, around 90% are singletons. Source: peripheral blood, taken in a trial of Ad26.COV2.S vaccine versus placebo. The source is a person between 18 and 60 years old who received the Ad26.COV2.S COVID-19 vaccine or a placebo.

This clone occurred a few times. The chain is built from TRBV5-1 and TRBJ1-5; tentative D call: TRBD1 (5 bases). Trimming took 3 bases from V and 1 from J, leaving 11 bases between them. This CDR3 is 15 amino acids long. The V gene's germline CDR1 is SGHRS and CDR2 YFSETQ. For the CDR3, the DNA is TGCGCCAGCAGCTCGGGGGAGACAAGCAATCAGCCCCAGCATTTT. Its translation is CASSSGETSNQPQHF.

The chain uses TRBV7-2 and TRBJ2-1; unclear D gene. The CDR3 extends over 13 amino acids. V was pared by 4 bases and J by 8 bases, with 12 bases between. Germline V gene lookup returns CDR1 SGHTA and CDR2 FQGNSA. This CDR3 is CASSSYPGHEQFF. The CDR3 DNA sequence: TGTGCCAGCAGCTCCTACCCCGGGCATGAGCAGTTCTTC.

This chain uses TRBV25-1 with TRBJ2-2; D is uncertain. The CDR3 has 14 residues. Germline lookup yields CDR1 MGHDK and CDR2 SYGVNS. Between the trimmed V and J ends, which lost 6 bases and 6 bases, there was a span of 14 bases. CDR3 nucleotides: TGTGCCAGCAGGCCCGATATTCCCCCCGGGGAGCTGTTTTTT. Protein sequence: CASRPDIPPGELFF.

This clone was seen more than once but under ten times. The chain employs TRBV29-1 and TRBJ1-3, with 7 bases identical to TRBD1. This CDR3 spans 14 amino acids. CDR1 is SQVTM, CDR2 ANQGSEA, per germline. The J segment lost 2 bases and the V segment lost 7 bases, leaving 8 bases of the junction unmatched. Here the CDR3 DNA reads TGCAGCGCCGTAGAGGGGGCGGCTGGAAACACCATATATTTT. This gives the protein CSAVEGAAGNTIYF.

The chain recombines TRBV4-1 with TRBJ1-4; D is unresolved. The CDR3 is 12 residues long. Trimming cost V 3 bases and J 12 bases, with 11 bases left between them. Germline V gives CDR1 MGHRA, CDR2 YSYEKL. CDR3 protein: CASSQVAKELFF. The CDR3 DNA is TGCGCCAGCAGCCAGGTAGCGAAAGAACTGTTTTTT.

CDR3 amino acids: CASSQGQLAGVQFF. The CDR3 bases are TGTGCCAGCAGCCAAGGACAACTAGCGGGGGTGCAGTTCTTC. The J gene is TRBJ2-1, the V gene TRBV4-2, with 11 nucleotides matching TRBD2. Germline CDR1 reads LGHNA; CDR2 reads YNFKEQ. The ends lost 1 base at V and 12 bases at J; junction bases unmatched: 5. The CDR3 runs to 14 residues.